Listed below are T cell receptor beta chains from one sample, sequenced in a study of robustness of blood B and T cell sequencing. One entry per CDR3 protein results from TCRdb running MiXCR on the PCR reads. The repertoire consists of more than 3,000 distinct CDR3 sequences, with roughly half occurring once and the leading ten covering 20% to 30%. Sequenced material: peripheral blood. These receptors originate from a human donor in good health. Both conserved end residues are part of each CDR3. D genes are given only for firm matches. Not every row has a clone size; where given, it reads once, few, many or a size class.

v_call	j_call	clone_size	d_call	cdr3_aa	cdr3_nt
TRBV5-1	TRBJ2-3	.	TRBD2	CASSPGLAISDTQYF	TGCGCCAGCAGCCCCGGACTAGCGATCTCAGATACGCAGTATTTT
TRBV12-5	TRBJ2-3	.	.	CASGSRGSTDTQYF	TGTGCTAGTGGTTCCCGGGGCAGCACAGATACGCAGTATTTT
TRBV11-3	TRBJ2-1	.	.	CASSADAQGSLQFF	TGTGCCAGCAGCGCAGATGCTCAGGGATCATTGCAGTTCTTC
TRBV6-6	TRBJ2-4	.	.	CASSFSGGLLAKNIQYF	TGTGCCAGCAGTTTCTCAGGAGGGTTACTAGCCAAAAACATTCAGTACTTC
TRBV3-1	TRBJ2-7	few	.	CASSQSRAHPSYEQYF	TGTGCCAGCAGCCAATCTAGGGCCCATCCCTCCTACGAGCAGTACTTC
TRBV6-5	TRBJ2-3	.	.	CASSYSGATDTQYF	TGTGCCAGCAGTTACTCGGGGGCTACAGATACGCAGTATTTT
TRBV6-2/TRBV6-3	TRBJ2-4	.	TRBD1	CASRQTTGAVAKNIQYF	TGTGCCAGCAGACAAACCACAGGGGCCGTAGCCAAAAACATTCAGTACTTC
TRBV11-3	TRBJ2-7	.	TRBD2	CASSLVGRGNRYEQYF	TGTGCCAGCAGCTTAGTCGGGAGGGGGAATCGGTACGAGCAGTACTTC
TRBV13	TRBJ1-1	few	.	CASSASMGDAFF	TGTGCCAGCAGCGCCAGCATGGGGGATGCTTTCTTT
TRBV5-5	TRBJ2-2	few	TRBD2	CASSLLAGNTGELFF	TGTGCCAGCAGCTTGTTAGCGGGGAACACCGGGGAGCTGTTTTTT
TRBV10-3	TRBJ1-1	.	.	CAIMGAGTEAFF	TGTGCCATCATGGGTGCAGGCACTGAAGCTTTCTTT
TRBV29-1	TRBJ2-1	.	TRBD1	CSVDSRTGVSYNEQFF	TGCAGCGTTGACTCTCGGACAGGGGTATCCTACAATGAGCAGTTCTTC
TRBV29-1	TRBJ1-4	.	.	CSVEDGANEKLFF	TGCAGCGTTGAGGATGGAGCTAATGAAAAACTGTTTTTT
TRBV20-1	TRBJ2-7	.	.	CSARKDSGHEQYF	TGCAGTGCTAGAAAGGACAGCGGGCACGAGCAGTACTTC
TRBV5-5	TRBJ2-7	once	.	CASSSYYEQYF	TGTGCCAGCAGTTCTTACTACGAGCAGTACTTC
TRBV25-1	TRBJ2-3	.	.	CASNPGTDTQYF	TGTGCCAGCAATCCGGGAACAGATACTCAGTATTTT
TRBV7-2	TRBJ2-4	.	.	CASSHTLYDLAKNIQYF	TGTGCCAGCAGCCACACACTCTACGACCTAGCCAAAAACATTCAGTACTTC
TRBV7-9	TRBJ2-7	.	.	CASSISNEQYF	TGTGCCAGCAGCATCTCGAACGAGCAGTACTTC
TRBV5-6	TRBJ2-3	.	.	CASSIKYSTDTQYF	TGTGCCAGCAGTATCAAGTATAGCACAGATACGCAGTATTTT
TRBV27	TRBJ1-5	few	.	CASTRDPYSNQPQHF	TGTGCCAGCACAAGGGACCCATATAGCAATCAGCCCCAGCATTTT
TRBV5-5	TRBJ2-7	.	.	CASSLTSYEQYF	TGTGCCAGCAGCTTGACCAGCTACGAGCAGTACTTC
TRBV5-4	TRBJ2-3	.	TRBD2	CASSKKGAGGYTDTQYF	TGTGCCAGCAGCAAGAAAGGGGCGGGGGGCTACACAGATACGCAGTATTTT
TRBV3-1	TRBJ2-3	few	.	CASSPPSTDTQYF	TGTGCCAGCAGCCCCCCATCCACAGATACGCAGTATTTT
TRBV20-1	TRBJ2-7	.	.	CSARVDGTYEQYF	TGCAGTGCTAGAGTGGACGGAACCTACGAGCAGTACTTC
TRBV2	TRBJ2-1	.	TRBD2	CASSETSGLNEQFF	TGTGCCAGCAGTGAGACTAGCGGGCTGAATGAGCAGTTCTTC
TRBV29-1	TRBJ1-1	.	.	CSAETVMNTEAFF	TGCAGCGCTGAGACAGTCATGAACACTGAAGCTTTCTTT
TRBV20-1	TRBJ2-3	.	.	CSAPLGGQDTQYF	TGCAGTGCTCCCCTCGGCGGACAAGATACGCAGTATTTT
TRBV5-6	TRBJ1-2	few	.	CASSLRQNYGYTF	TGTGCCAGCAGCTTACGGCAGAACTATGGCTACACCTTC
TRBV20-1	TRBJ2-1	.	TRBD2	CSANPLAGGPINEQFF	TGCAGTGCTAACCCACTAGCGGGGGGGCCTATTAATGAGCAGTTCTTC
TRBV7-7	TRBJ1-1	.	.	CDSSEDLNTEAFF	TGTGACAGCAGCGAAGATCTGAACACTGAAGCTTTCTTT
TRBV29-1	TRBJ1-1	.	TRBD1	CSVGQGVWTEAFF	TGCAGCGTTGGGCAGGGGGTGTGGACTGAAGCTTTCTTT
TRBV11-3	TRBJ2-2	.	.	CASSQSLTGELFF	TGTGCCAGCAGCCAAAGTCTTACCGGGGAGCTGTTTTTT
TRBV20-1	TRBJ2-7	few	.	CSGGGTRYEQYF	TGCAGTGGAGGCGGGACAAGGTACGAGCAGTACTTC
TRBV4-2	TRBJ2-7	once	.	CASSQLIRDLSYEQYF	TGTGCCAGCAGCCAATTAATCAGGGACCTCTCCTACGAGCAGTACTTC
TRBV5-6	TRBJ2-1	few	.	CASSLWYYIYNEQFF	TGTGCCAGCAGCTTGTGGTATTACATCTACAATGAGCAGTTCTTC
TRBV20-1	TRBJ1-4	.	TRBD1	CSASYRDRGSNEKLFF	TGCAGTGCTAGTTATAGGGACAGGGGGTCTAATGAAAAACTGTTTTTT
TRBV16	TRBJ1-5	once	.	CASSPWGEGSNQPQHF	TGTGCCAGCAGCCCCTGGGGTGAGGGGAGCAATCAGCCCCAGCATTTT
TRBV5-1	TRBJ2-2	few	TRBD2	CASSFEGRGTGELFF	TGCGCCAGCAGCTTCGAAGGGAGGGGCACCGGGGAGCTGTTTTTT
TRBV10-3	TRBJ2-3	.	.	CAISDRGDTQYF	TGTGCCATCAGTGACAGGGGAGATACGCAGTATTTT
TRBV3-1	TRBJ1-1	few	.	CASSQDPPGRRNTEAFF	TGTGCCAGCAGCCAAGACCCCCCAGGGCGTAGGAACACTGAAGCTTTCTTT
TRBV5-5	TRBJ2-7	.	.	CASSTGPYEQYF	TGTGCCAGCAGCACGGGACCTTACGAGCAGTACTTC
TRBV11-1	TRBJ1-2	few	TRBD1	CASSSPGTGYGYTF	TGTGCCAGCAGCTCCCCCGGGACAGGCTATGGCTACACCTTC